This record covers a single TCR beta chain. The antigen is undetermined. The sample comes from a study of T cell repertoires in cytomegalovirus infection. Across the whole study: Well-studied HLA-B-restricted epitopes and recently identified HLA-C-restricted epitopes of CMV were both used in the study. Both a matching HLA type and CMV infection were indicated by public TCR beta signatures. General study findings and limits: Carriers of CMV and the relevant HLA type were discriminated by public TCR beta frequency. HLA-C-restricted, CMV-specific TCR beta clonotypes were dominant ex vivo.

The CDR3 runs to 15 residues. The V end lost 6 bases, the J end lost 5 bases, and 16 bases lay between the germline ends. TCRdb passed the reads through MiXCR, listing each CDR3 protein once. This table holds about 700,000 distinct CDR3 sequences, about 33% found once. The chain links TRBV12-3 or TRBV12-4 to TRBJ2-2, with D possibly matching TRBD2 (5 bases). The specimen was cultured PBMCs, collected from culture after CMV antigen stimulation. The sequence derives from a human donor in good health (CMV status not recorded). Some clones in this sample may be carry-over from other donors' samples. The CDR3 nucleotides are TGTGCCAGCAGGCCCATGGGAGAGGGTACCGGGGAGCTGTTTTTT. This translates into CASRPMGEGTGELFF.